This TCR beta chain was identified during a study of response to subunit inactivated influenza vaccine. TCRdb analysed the RT-PCR reads with MiXCR anew, one entry per CDR3 protein. The sample yields some 850,000 distinct CDR3 sequences, around 20% seen once. About this clonotype: Antigen: not known.

Study-level points and caveats: Few additional T cells are recruited per seasonal influenza vaccination, authors suggested.

The sample in question was PBMCs from blood, obtained roughly 5 days after vaccination. The clonotype was recovered from a man between 50 and 59 years old who received an inactivated influenza vaccine.

This CDR3 is CASSLRGHSTDTQYF. CDR3 sequence (DNA): TGTGCCAGCAGCTTAAGGGGGCACAGCACAGATACGCAGTATTTT. This chain connects TRBV7-2 to TRBJ2-3; TRBD1 matches at 7 bases. Germline V gene sequence: CDR1 SGHTA, CDR2 FQGNSA. V was pared by 2 bases and J by 0 bases, with 2 bases of the junction left unmatched. CDR3 length: 15 amino acids.